A selection of T cell receptor beta chains follows, all from one sample in a study of spatial heterogeneity in lung cancer. Each CDR3 protein gets one entry after TCRdb re-called the 5' RACE reads with MiXCR. The table has 110,000 or so distinct CDR3 sequences, roughly a tenth seen once. The sample was PBMCs, taken at follow-up. The origin of the receptors is a female donor with early-stage non-small cell lung cancer. Each CDR3 is given with its conserved first and last residue. Each record gives: CDR3 length, V gene, J gene, D gene, clone size, CDR3 DNA, CDR3 protein. The D gene is left open where the match is weak. Expanded clones get a size class; other rows say once, few or many, or leave the size out.

cdr3_length: 15
v_call: TRBV5-1
j_call: TRBJ2-3
d_call: .
clone_size: .
cdr3_nt: TGCGCCAGCAGCTTGCTTCAGGGCTTGACAGATACGCAGTATTTT
cdr3_aa: CASSLLQGLTDTQYF

cdr3_length: 16
v_call: TRBV11-2
j_call: TRBJ2-3
d_call: TRBD2
clone_size: .
cdr3_nt: TGTGCCAGCAGCTTATATAGCGGGAGGGAGAGAGATACGCAGTATTTT
cdr3_aa: CASSLYSGRERDTQYF

cdr3_length: 13
v_call: TRBV28
j_call: TRBJ1-2
d_call: TRBD1
clone_size: few
cdr3_nt: TGTGCCAGCATTCCAGGGGGCACCTATGGCTACACCTTC
cdr3_aa: CASIPGGTYGYTF

cdr3_length: 15
v_call: TRBV28
j_call: TRBJ1-2
d_call: .
clone_size: .
cdr3_nt: TGTGCCAGCTACCCCGGGACGGCTATGCTCTATGGCTACACCTTC
cdr3_aa: CASYPGTAMLYGYTF

cdr3_length: 16
v_call: TRBV10-3
j_call: TRBJ2-1
d_call: TRBD2
clone_size: .
cdr3_nt: TGTGCCATCAGTGAGTTCCCAGCGGGAGGGGGCAATGAGCAGTTCTTC
cdr3_aa: CAISEFPAGGGNEQFF

cdr3_length: 12
v_call: TRBV29-1
j_call: TRBJ2-1
d_call: .
clone_size: .
cdr3_nt: TGCAGCGTTGGGGAGCAGTACAATGAGCAGTTCTTC
cdr3_aa: CSVGEQYNEQFF

cdr3_length: 11
v_call: TRBV25-1
j_call: TRBJ2-1
d_call: .
clone_size: .
cdr3_nt: TGTGCCAGCATCGGGGTTAATGAGCAGTTCTTC
cdr3_aa: CASIGVNEQFF

cdr3_length: 14
v_call: TRBV28
j_call: TRBJ2-5
d_call: .
clone_size: .
cdr3_nt: TGTGCCAGCAGGTCAGGACAGTTTCAAGAGACCCAGTACTTC
cdr3_aa: CASRSGQFQETQYF

cdr3_length: 13
v_call: TRBV7-7
j_call: TRBJ2-1
d_call: .
clone_size: many
cdr3_nt: TGTGCCAGCAGTGCAGGGTGGCAGGGGCCTCAGTTCTTC
cdr3_aa: CASSAGWQGPQFF

cdr3_length: 15
v_call: TRBV10-3
j_call: TRBJ2-1
d_call: TRBD1
clone_size: .
cdr3_nt: TGTGCCATCAGTCGGGGACAGGGGTCCTACAATGAGCAGTTCTTC
cdr3_aa: CAISRGQGSYNEQFF

cdr3_length: 14
v_call: TRBV30
j_call: TRBJ1-3
d_call: .
clone_size: few
cdr3_nt: TGTGCCTGGAGTGCCAAAGGGCTTGGAAACACCATATATTTT
cdr3_aa: CAWSAKGLGNTIYF

cdr3_length: 14
v_call: TRBV12-3/TRBV12-4
j_call: TRBJ2-7
d_call: .
clone_size: many
cdr3_nt: TGTGCCAGCAGACCGTCAGGGGTTTCCTACGAGCAGTACTTC
cdr3_aa: CASRPSGVSYEQYF

cdr3_length: 12
v_call: TRBV15
j_call: TRBJ2-7
d_call: .
clone_size: few
cdr3_nt: TGTGCCACCAGCAGAGGAATAAACGAGCAGTACTTC
cdr3_aa: CATSRGINEQYF

cdr3_length: 12
v_call: TRBV2
j_call: TRBJ1-2
d_call: .
clone_size: few
cdr3_nt: TGTGCCAGCAGTTCCGACAGCTATGGCTACACCTTC
cdr3_aa: CASSSDSYGYTF